The T cell receptor beta chain described here comes from a study of blood T cell repertoires in COVID-19. Overall study: T cells, B-cell-depleted T cells, or PBMCs supplied cDNA or gDNA.

Per the original data handling: Estimates of nucleated cell counts were drawn from the amplification of reference gene primers. Profiling relied on immunoSEQ multiplex PCR, and the TCRdb table lists in-frame clones only, not all of them. V and J calls and clone size are copied from that table; D and trimming were computed from the DNA. The sample records 84,000 or so clones, about 83% being singletons. The CDR3 runs to 15 residues. V lost 7 bases to trimming and J lost 4 bases; unmatched junction nucleotides: 6. CDR1 is MNHEY, CDR2 SVGAGI, per germline. V and J are TRBV6-5 and TRBJ2-2; 10 bases are shared with TRBD1. The sequencing input was peripheral blood. This TCR was sampled from a man of 80 years or more with active or convalescent COVID-19. The CDR3 here is CASIRDRGSTGELFF. The DNA for the CDR3 is TGTGCCAGCATCCGGGACAGGGGATCCACCGGGGAGCTGTTTTTT.